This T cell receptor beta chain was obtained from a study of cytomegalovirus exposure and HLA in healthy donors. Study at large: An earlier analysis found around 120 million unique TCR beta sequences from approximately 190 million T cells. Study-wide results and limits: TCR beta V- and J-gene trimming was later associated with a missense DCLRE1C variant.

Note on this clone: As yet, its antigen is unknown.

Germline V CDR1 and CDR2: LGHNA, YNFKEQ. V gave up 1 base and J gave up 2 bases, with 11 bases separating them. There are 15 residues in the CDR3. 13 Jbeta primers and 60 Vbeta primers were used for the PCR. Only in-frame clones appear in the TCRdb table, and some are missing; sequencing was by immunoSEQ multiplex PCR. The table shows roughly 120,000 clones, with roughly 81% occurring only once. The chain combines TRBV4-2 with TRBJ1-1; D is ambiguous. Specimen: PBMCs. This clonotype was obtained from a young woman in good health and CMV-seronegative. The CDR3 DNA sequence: TGTGCCAGCAGCCAAGTCGGGTCGGCAAACACTGAAGCTTTCTTT. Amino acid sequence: CASSQVGSANTEAFF.